The source of this T cell receptor (beta chain) is a study of Ad26.COV2.S vaccination and SARS-CoV-2 variants. The study's findings and limits: Comparability of non-spike TCR breadth was observed across vaccine and placebo recipients.

This CDR3 has 13 residues. Germline loops: CDR1 SNHLY, CDR2 FYNNEI. Trimming removed 1 base from V and 9 bases from J, with 10 bases in between. Sequenced by immunoSEQ multiplex PCR; TCRdb stores in-frame clones only, minus some. The table lists roughly 700,000 clones, roughly 90% of them singletons. With respect to this clone: What it binds is unknown.

Documented treatment: over 15 received Ad26.COV2.S at low or high dose, single or two shots; several received placebo; per-sample allocation not given. Material that was analyzed had been drawn on day 63 after the first vaccine or placebo injection. The rearrangement uses TRBV2 and TRBJ2-1; D may be TRBD1 (6 bases). The input for sequencing was peripheral blood, taken in a trial of Ad26.COV2.S vaccine versus placebo. The sequence was collected from a person between 18 and 65 years old who received the Ad26.COV2.S COVID-19 vaccine or a placebo. The CDR3 here is CASSEDRAGEQFF. The CDR3 coding sequence is TGTGCCAGCAGTGAAGACAGGGCTGGTGAGCAGTTCTTC.